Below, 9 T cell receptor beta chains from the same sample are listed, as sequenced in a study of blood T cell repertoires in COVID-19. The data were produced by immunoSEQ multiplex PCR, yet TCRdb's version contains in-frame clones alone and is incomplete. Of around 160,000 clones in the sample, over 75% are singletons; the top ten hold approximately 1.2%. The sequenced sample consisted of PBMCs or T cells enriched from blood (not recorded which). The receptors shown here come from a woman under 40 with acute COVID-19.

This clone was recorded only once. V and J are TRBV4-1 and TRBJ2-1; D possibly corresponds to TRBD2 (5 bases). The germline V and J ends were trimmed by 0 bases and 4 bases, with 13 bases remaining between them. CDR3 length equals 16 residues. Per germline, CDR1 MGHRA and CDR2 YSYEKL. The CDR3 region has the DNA TGCGCCAGCAGCCAAGACGGCAATAGCGCTTACAATGAGCAGTTCTTC. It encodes CASSQDGNSAYNEQFF.

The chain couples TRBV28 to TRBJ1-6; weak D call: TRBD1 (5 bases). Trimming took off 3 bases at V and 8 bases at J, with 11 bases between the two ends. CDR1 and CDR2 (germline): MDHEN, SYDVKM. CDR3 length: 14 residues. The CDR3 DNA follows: TGTGCCAGCAGTTTTCAGGGTACCTATTCACCCCTCCACTTT. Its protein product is CASSFQGTYSPLHF. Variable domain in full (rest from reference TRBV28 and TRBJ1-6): DVKVTQSSRYLVKRTGEKVFLECVQDMDHENMFWYRQDPGLGLRLIYFSYDVKMKEKGDIPEGYSVSREKKERFSLILESASTNQTSMYLCASSFQGTYSPLHFGNGTRLTVT.

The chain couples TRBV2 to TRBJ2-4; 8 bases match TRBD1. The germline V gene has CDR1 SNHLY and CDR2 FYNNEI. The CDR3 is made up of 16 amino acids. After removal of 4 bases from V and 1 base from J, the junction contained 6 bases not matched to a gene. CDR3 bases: TGTGCCAGCAGTGGAGACAGGGGTGGGGCCAAAAACATTCAGTACTTC. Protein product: CASSGDRGGAKNIQYF.

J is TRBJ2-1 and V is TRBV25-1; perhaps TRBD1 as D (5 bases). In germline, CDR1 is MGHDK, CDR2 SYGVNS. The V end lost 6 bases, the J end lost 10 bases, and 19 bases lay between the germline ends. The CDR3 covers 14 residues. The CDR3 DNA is TGTGCCAGCAGGGCCCTAACAGGAATCGGGGAGCAGTTCTTC. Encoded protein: CASRALTGIGEQFF.

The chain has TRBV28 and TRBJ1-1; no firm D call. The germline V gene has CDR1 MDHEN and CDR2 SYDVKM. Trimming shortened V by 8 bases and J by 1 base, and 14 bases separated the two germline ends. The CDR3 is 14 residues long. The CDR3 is CASGAGWKNTEAFF. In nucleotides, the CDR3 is TGTGCCAGCGGAGCGGGCTGGAAGAACACTGAAGCTTTCTTT.

In DNA, the CDR3 is TGTGCCAGCAGAACCTTGGGACTCCCCTACACCTTC. Its translation: CASRTLGLPYTF. V and J are TRBV9 and TRBJ1-2; possible D gene TRBD1, 5 bases. Trimming took off 5 bases at V and 10 bases at J, with 15 bases between the two ends. Germline values: CDR1 SGDLS, CDR2 YYNGEE. The CDR3 runs 12 residues. Drawing the rest from reference TRBV9 and TRBJ1-2, the complete variable domain is DSGVTQTPKHLITATGQRVTLRCSPRSGDLSVYWYQQSLDQGLQFLIQYYNGEERAKGNILERFSAQQFPDLHSELNLSSLELGDSALYFCASRTLGLPYTFGSGTRLTVV.

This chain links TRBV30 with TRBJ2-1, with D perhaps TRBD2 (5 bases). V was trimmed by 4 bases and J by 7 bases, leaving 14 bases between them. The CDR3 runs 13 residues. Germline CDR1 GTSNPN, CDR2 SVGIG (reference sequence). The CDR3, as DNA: TGTGCCTGGACGGCCGGGATTTGGAATGAGCAGTTCTTC. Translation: CAWTAGIWNEQFF.

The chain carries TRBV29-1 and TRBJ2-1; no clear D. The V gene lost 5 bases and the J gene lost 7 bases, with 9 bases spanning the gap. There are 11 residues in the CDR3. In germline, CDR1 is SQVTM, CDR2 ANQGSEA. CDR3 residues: CSVRWFNEQFF. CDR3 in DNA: TGCAGCGTTCGGTGGTTTAATGAGCAGTTCTTC.

The CDR3 nucleotides are TGTGCCAGCAGCGAACAGGGTTTGGATACGCAGTATTTT. As protein: CASSEQGLDTQYF. This chain uses TRBV7-3 with TRBJ2-3; weak D call: TRBD1 (6 bases). Trimming removed 5 bases at V and 6 bases at J, with 12 bases between. Looked up from germline, CDR1 is SGHTA and CDR2 is FQGTGA. This CDR3 region has 13 residues.